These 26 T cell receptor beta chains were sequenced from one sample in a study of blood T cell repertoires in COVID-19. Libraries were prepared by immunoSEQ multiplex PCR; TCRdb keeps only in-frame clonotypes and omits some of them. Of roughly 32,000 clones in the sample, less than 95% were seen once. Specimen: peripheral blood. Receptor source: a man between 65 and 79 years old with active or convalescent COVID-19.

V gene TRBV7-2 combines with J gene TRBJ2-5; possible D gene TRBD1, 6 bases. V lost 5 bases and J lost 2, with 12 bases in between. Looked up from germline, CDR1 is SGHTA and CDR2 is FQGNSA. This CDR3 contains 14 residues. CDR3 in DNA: TGTGCCAGCAGCCCCCAGACAGGTCAAGAGACCCAGTACTTC. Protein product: CASSPQTGQETQYF.

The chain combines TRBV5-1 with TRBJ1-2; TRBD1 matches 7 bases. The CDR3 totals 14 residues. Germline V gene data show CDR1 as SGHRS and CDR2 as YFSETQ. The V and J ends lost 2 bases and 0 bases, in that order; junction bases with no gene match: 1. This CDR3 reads CASSLGTANYGYTF. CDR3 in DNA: TGCGCCAGCAGCTTAGGGACAGCTAACTATGGCTACACCTTC.

The CDR3 DNA reads TGTGCCAGCAGCTTGGGGAGGGAATCCTATAATTCACCCCTCCACTTT. Its translation is CASSLGRESYNSPLHF. This chain links TRBV5-4 with TRBJ1-6; the D is unclear. This CDR3 comprises 16 residues. Germline assignment: CDR1 SGHNT and CDR2 YYREEE (reference sequence). V was cut by 0 bases and J by 1 base, with 8 bases left in between.

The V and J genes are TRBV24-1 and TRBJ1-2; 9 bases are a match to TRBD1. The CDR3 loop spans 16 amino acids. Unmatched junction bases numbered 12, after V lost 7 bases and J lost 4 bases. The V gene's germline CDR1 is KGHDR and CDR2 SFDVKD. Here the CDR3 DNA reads TGTGCCACCAGCGATACCCGACAGGGGGTCAGCTATGGCTACACCTTC. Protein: CATSDTRQGVSYGYTF.

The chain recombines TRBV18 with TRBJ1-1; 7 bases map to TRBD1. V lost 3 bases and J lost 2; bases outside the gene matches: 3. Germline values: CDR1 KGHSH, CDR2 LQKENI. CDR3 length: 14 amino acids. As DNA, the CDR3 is TGTGCCAGCTCACCGGGACAGCTAAACACTGAAGCTTTCTTT. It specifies CASSPGQLNTEAFF.

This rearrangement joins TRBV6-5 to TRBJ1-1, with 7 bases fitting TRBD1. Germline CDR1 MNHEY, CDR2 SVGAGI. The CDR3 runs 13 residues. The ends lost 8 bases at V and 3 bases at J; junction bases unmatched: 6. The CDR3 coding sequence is TGTGCCAGCGCCGCCGACAGGGACACTGAAGCTTTCTTT. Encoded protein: CASAADRDTEAFF.

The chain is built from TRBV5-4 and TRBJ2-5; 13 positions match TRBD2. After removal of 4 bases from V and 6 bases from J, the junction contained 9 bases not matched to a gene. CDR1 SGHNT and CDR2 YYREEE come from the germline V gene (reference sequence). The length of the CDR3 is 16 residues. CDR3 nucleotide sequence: TGTGCCAGCAGCCCCCCGGGGACTAGCGGGGCCAAGACCCAGTACTTC. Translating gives CASSPPGTSGAKTQYF.

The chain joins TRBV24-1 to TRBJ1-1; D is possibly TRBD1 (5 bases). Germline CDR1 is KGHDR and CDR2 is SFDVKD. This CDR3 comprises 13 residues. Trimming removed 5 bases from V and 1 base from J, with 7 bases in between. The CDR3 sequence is CATSGQGNTEAFF. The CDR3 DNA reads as TGTGCCACCAGTGGCCAGGGGAACACTGAAGCTTTCTTT.

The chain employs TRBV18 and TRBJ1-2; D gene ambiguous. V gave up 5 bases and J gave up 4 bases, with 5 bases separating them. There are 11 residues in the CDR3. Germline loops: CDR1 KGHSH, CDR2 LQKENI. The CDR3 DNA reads TGTGCCAGCTCAGGGCTCTATGGCTACACCTTC. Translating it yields CASSGLYGYTF.

CDR3 bases: TGTGCCAGCTCACCACCGGCGGCGGGGCCCGGCTCTGGAAACACCATATATTTT. It specifies CASSPPAAGPGSGNTIYF. This rearrangement joins TRBV18 to TRBJ1-3; D perhaps matches TRBD1 (5 bases). CDR1 and CDR2 from the germline V gene are KGHSH and LQKENI. V lost 0 bases to trimming and J lost 0 bases, with 15 bases between them. The length of the CDR3 is 18 residues.

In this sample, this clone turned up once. CDR3 region: CATSAGTTDTQYF. The CDR3 region has the DNA TGCGCCACATCAGCGGGGACCACAGATACGCAGTATTTT. This rearrangement joins TRBV5-1 to TRBJ2-3; TRBD2 matches 7 bases. Germline V gene lookup returns CDR1 SGHRS and CDR2 YFSETQ. V was clipped by 9 bases and J by 2 bases; unmatched bases: 6. This CDR3 has 13 amino acids.

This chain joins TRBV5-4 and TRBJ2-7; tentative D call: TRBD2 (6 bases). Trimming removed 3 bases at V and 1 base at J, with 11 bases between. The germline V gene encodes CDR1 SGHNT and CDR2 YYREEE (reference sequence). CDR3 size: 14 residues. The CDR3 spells CASSWREQSYEQYF. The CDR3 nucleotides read TGTGCCAGCAGCTGGAGGGAGCAGTCCTACGAGCAGTACTTC.

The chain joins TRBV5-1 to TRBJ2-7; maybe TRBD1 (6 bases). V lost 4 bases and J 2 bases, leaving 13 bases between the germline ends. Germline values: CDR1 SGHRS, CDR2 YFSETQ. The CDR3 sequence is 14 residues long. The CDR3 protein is CASSVDRSPYEQYF. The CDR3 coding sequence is TGCGCCAGCAGCGTTGACAGGTCCCCCTACGAGCAGTACTTC.

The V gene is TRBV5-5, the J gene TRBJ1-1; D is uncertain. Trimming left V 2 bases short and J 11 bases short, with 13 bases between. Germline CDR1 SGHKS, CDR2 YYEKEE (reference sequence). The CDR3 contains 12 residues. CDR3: CASSFSDAAAFF. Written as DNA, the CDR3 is TGTGCCAGCAGCTTTTCTGATGCCGCGGCTTTCTTT.

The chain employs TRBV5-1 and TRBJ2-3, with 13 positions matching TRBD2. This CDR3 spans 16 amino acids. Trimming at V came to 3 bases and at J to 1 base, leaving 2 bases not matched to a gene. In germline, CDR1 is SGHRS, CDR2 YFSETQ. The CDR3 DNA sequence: TGCGCCAGCAGCTCGGGGACTAGCGGGGGCACAGATACGCAGTATTTT. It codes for CASSSGTSGGTDTQYF. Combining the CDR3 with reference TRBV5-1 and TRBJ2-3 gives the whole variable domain KAGVTQTPRYLIKTRGQQVTLSCSPISGHRSVSWYQQTPGQGLQFLFEYFSETQRNKGNFPGRFSGRQFSNSRSEMNVSTLELGDSALYLCASSSGTSGGTDTQYFGPGTRLTVL.

DNA of the CDR3: TGTGCCAGCAGTTACGGGCAAGCTGATCGCTACACCTTC. Protein: CASSYGQADRYTF. The chain recombines TRBV6-6 with TRBJ1-2; D is ambiguous. CDR3 size: 13 residues. The germline V gene has CDR1 MNHNY and CDR2 SVGAGI (reference sequence). Between the trimmed V and J ends, which lost 2 bases and 9 bases, there was a span of 13 bases.

The DNA of the CDR3 is TGTGCCAGTAGACCCGGGACTAGCGGTATGGGGAGGCAGTTCTTC. This codes for CASRPGTSGMGRQFF. V gene TRBV19 combines with J gene TRBJ2-1, with 11 bases aligning to TRBD2. The CDR3 has 15 residues. Germline lookup yields CDR1 LNHDA and CDR2 SQIVND (reference sequence). V was clipped by 6 bases and J by 12 bases; unmatched bases: 13.

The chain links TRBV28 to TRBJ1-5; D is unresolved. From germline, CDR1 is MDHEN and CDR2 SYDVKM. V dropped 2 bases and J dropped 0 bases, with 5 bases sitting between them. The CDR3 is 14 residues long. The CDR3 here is CASSLPHSNQPQHF. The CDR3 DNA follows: TGTGCCAGCAGTTTACCCCATAGCAATCAGCCCCAGCATTTT.

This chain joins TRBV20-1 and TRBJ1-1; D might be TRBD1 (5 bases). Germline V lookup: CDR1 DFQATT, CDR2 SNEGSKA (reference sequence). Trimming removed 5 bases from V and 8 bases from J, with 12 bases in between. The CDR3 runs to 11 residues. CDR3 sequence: CSAPRVPEAFF. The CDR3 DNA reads TGCAGTGCTCCCAGGGTCCCCGAAGCTTTCTTT.

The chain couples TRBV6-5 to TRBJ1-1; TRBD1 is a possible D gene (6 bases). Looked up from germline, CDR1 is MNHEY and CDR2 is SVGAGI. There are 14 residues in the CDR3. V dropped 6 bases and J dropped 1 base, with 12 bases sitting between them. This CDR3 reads CASSRGPGNTEAFF. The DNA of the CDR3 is TGTGCCAGCAGCAGGGGACCGGGGAACACTGAAGCTTTCTTT.

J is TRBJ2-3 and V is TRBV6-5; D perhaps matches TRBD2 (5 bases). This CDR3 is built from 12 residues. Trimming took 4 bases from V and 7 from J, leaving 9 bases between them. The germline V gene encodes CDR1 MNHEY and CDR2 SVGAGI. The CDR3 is CASSWTGNTQYF. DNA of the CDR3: TGTGCCAGCAGTTGGACTGGAAATACGCAGTATTTT.

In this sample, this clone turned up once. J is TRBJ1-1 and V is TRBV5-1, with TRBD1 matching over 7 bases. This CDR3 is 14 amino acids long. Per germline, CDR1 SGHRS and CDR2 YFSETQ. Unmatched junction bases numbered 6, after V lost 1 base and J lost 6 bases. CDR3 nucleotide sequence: TGCGCCAGCAGCTTGCAGGGGGAGCTTTCTGAAGCTTTCTTT. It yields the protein CASSLQGELSEAFF.

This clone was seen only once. CDR3: CASRAGDGQGRVYGYTF. The DNA of the CDR3 is TGTGCCAGTAGGGCAGGGGACGGACAGGGGAGGGTCTATGGCTACACCTTC. The chain links TRBV19 to TRBJ1-2; 9 bases agree with TRBD1. Germline CDR1 reads LNHDA; CDR2 reads SQIVND (reference sequence). CDR3 length: 17 residues. Trimming removed 6 bases from V and 4 bases from J; junction bases left unmatched: 15.

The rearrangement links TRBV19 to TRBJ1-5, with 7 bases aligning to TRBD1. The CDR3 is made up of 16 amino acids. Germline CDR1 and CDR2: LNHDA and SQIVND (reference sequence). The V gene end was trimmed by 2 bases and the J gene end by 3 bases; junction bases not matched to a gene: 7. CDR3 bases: TGTGCCAGTAGTATACGGGCAGGGGGGACCAATCAGCCCCAGCATTTT. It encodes CASSIRAGGTNQPQHF.

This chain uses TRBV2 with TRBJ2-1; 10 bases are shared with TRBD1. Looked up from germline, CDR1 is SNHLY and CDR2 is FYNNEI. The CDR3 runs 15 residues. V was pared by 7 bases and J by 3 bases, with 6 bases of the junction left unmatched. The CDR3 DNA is TGTGCCAGCACTACGGGACAGGGGCTCTACAATGAGCAGTTCTTC. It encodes CASTTGQGLYNEQFF.

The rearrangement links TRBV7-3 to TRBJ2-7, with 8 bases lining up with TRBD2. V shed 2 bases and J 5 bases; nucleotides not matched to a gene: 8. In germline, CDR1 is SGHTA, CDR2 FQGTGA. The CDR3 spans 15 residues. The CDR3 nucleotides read TGTGCCAGCAGCTTAGAGTGGGCGGGGGGCAACGAGCAGTACTTC. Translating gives CASSLEWAGGNEQYF.